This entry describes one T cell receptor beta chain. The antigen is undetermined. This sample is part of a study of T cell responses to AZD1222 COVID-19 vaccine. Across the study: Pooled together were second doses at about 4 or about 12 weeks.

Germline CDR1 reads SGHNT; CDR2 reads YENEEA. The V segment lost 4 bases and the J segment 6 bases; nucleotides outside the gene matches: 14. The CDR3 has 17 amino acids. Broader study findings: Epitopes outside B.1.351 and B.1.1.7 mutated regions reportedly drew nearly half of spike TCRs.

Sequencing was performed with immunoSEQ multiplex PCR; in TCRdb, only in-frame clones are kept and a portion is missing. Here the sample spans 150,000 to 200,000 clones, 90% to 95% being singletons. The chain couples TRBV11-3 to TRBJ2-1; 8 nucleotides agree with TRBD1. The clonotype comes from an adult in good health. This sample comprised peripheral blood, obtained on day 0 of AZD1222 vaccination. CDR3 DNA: TGTGCCAGCAGCTCCCGCGGACAGGGCGGTTCCCCCAATGAGCAGTTCTTC. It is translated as CASSSRGQGGSPNEQFF. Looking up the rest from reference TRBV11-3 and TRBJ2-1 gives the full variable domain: EAGVVQSPRYKIIEKKQPVAFWCNPISGHNTLYWYLQNLGQGPELLIRYENEEAVDDSQLPKDRFSAERLKGVDSTLKIQPAELGDSAVYLCASSSRGQGGSPNEQFFGPGTRLTVL.